Listed below are T cell receptor beta chains from one sample, sequenced in a study of long-term antiretroviral therapy in people with HIV. Assay: immunoSEQ multiplex PCR; the TCRdb copy retains only in-frame clones and omits some. The sample holds some 15,000 clones; around 73% are singletons and the top ten take about 13%. Material: unsorted PBMCs, obtained around 3.2 years after starting antiretroviral therapy. The receptors originated from a middle-aged woman with HIV. Both conserved end residues are part of each CDR3. The D gene is left open where the match is weak. Rows give clone size only sometimes, using once, few, many, or a class for an expanded clone.

abundance: once
v_gene: TRBV5-1
d_gene: TRBD1
j_gene: TRBJ2-3
CDR3nt: TGCGCCAGCAGCCTCGTCCCGGGACAGGGGGCGGGAGCGGGCACAGATACGCAGTATTTT
CDR3aa: CASSLVPGQGAGAGTDTQYF

abundance: -
v_gene: TRBV5-1
d_gene: TRBD2
j_gene: TRBJ2-1
CDR3nt: TGCGCCAGCAGCTCGGGGGGGCCGAGGTCCTACAATGAGCAGTTCTTC
CDR3aa: CASSSGGPRSYNEQFF

abundance: -
v_gene: TRBV5-6
d_gene: -
j_gene: TRBJ1-1
CDR3nt: TGTGCCAGCAGCTCCCGGCCGGGGTTTCAAGCGGAAGCTTTCTTT
CDR3aa: CASSSRPGFQAEAFF

abundance: -
v_gene: TRBV10-2
d_gene: -
j_gene: TRBJ2-7
CDR3nt: TGCGCCAGCAGTGAGTCGAGGCAGGGGTTGGACGAGCAGTACTTC
CDR3aa: CASSESRQGLDEQYF

abundance: -
v_gene: TRBV7-8
d_gene: -
j_gene: TRBJ2-7
CDR3nt: TGTGCCAGCAGCGATATCGGACGGTACTCCTACGAGCAGTACTTC
CDR3aa: CASSDIGRYSYEQYF

abundance: -
v_gene: TRBV11-3
d_gene: -
j_gene: TRBJ1-6
CDR3nt: TGTGCCAGCAGCTTAGGGGCCGGTTCACCCCTCCACTTT
CDR3aa: CASSLGAGSPLHF

abundance: -
v_gene: TRBV7-8
d_gene: TRBD1
j_gene: TRBJ1-6
CDR3nt: TGTGCCAGCAGCTCACAGGGGGCGCAATCTAATTCACCCCTCCACTTT
CDR3aa: CASSSQGAQSNSPLHF

abundance: -
v_gene: TRBV29-1
d_gene: -
j_gene: TRBJ2-7
CDR3nt: TGCAGCGTTGAAGATTCGGCCAACTACGAGCAGTACTTC
CDR3aa: CSVEDSANYEQYF

abundance: once
v_gene: TRBV5-1
d_gene: TRBD2
j_gene: TRBJ2-5
CDR3nt: TGCGCCAGCAGCTTGGCGGGACTAGCGGGGGGGCAAGAGACCCAGTACTTC
CDR3aa: CASSLAGLAGGQETQYF

abundance: -
v_gene: TRBV5-1
d_gene: -
j_gene: TRBJ1-4
CDR3nt: TGCGCCAGCAGACAGGAGGGTGAAAAACTGTTTTTT
CDR3aa: CASRQEGEKLFF

abundance: -
v_gene: TRBV7-9
d_gene: -
j_gene: TRBJ2-3
CDR3nt: TGTGCCAGCAGCCTAGGGACTTATAGCACAGATACGCAGTATTTT
CDR3aa: CASSLGTYSTDTQYF

abundance: -
v_gene: TRBV7-2
d_gene: TRBD2
j_gene: TRBJ2-5
CDR3nt: TGTGCCAGCAGCATAAGGACTAGCGGGGGTCCCACGGCCCAGTACTTC
CDR3aa: CASSIRTSGGPTAQYF

abundance: few
v_gene: TRBV7-7
d_gene: -
j_gene: TRBJ2-2
CDR3nt: TGTGCTAGCAGCGCGGACAGCACCGGGGAGCTGTTTTTT
CDR3aa: CASSADSTGELFF

abundance: -
v_gene: TRBV2
d_gene: TRBD1
j_gene: TRBJ1-2
CDR3nt: TGTGCCAGCAGTGCTGGGACAGGGGGTGTCTATGGCTACACCTTC
CDR3aa: CASSAGTGGVYGYTF

abundance: -
v_gene: TRBV7-2
d_gene: TRBD1
j_gene: TRBJ1-5
CDR3nt: TGTGCCAGCAGCCTGAGACAGGGTGAAGGGCAGCCCCAGCATTTT
CDR3aa: CASSLRQGEGQPQHF

abundance: -
v_gene: TRBV30
d_gene: TRBD2
j_gene: TRBJ2-1
CDR3nt: TGTGCCTGGAGTACTAGCGTTAATGAGCAGTTCTTC
CDR3aa: CAWSTSVNEQFF

abundance: -
v_gene: TRBV30
d_gene: -
j_gene: TRBJ1-2
CDR3nt: TGTGCCTGGAGTGTATGGGGATTCGGCTATGGCTACACCTTC
CDR3aa: CAWSVWGFGYGYTF

abundance: -
v_gene: TRBV10-3
d_gene: -
j_gene: TRBJ1-2
CDR3nt: TGTGCCATCAGCCAGGACAAAGCCGGCTATGGCTACACCTTC
CDR3aa: CAISQDKAGYGYTF

abundance: -
v_gene: TRBV6-5
d_gene: TRBD2
j_gene: TRBJ2-7
CDR3nt: TGTGCCAGCAGTTACCTCGCTAGCGGGGGGGCCTACGAGCAGTACTTC
CDR3aa: CASSYLASGGAYEQYF

abundance: -
v_gene: TRBV30
d_gene: TRBD2
j_gene: TRBJ2-3
CDR3nt: TGTGCCTGCGGGACTAGCGGGGGGGCAGTTACGCAGTATTTT
CDR3aa: CACGTSGGAVTQYF

abundance: -
v_gene: TRBV29-1
d_gene: TRBD1
j_gene: TRBJ1-3
CDR3nt: TGCAGCGCTATACAGGGGATAACCTCTGGAAACACCATATATTTT
CDR3aa: CSAIQGITSGNTIYF

abundance: -
v_gene: TRBV29-1
d_gene: TRBD1
j_gene: TRBJ1-2
CDR3nt: TGCAGCGTTACCGGACAGGGGGTCGGAGGCTACACCTTC
CDR3aa: CSVTGQGVGGYTF

abundance: -
v_gene: TRBV6-6
d_gene: -
j_gene: TRBJ1-1
CDR3nt: TGTGCCAGCAGTTACTCGCCGGACACTGAAGCTTTCTTT
CDR3aa: CASSYSPDTEAFF

abundance: -
v_gene: TRBV29-1
d_gene: -
j_gene: TRBJ1-1
CDR3nt: TGCAGCGTTCATTCTGACGTTTTGAACACTGAAGCTTTCTTT
CDR3aa: CSVHSDVLNTEAFF

abundance: -
v_gene: TRBV13
d_gene: -
j_gene: TRBJ1-1
CDR3nt: TGTGCCAGCAGCTTGGGAAGGGCTGAAGCTTTCTTT
CDR3aa: CASSLGRAEAFF

abundance: -
v_gene: TRBV11-2
d_gene: -
j_gene: TRBJ2-7
CDR3nt: TGTGCCAGCAGCCTTGGGGCGGGAACCTACGAGCAGTACTTC
CDR3aa: CASSLGAGTYEQYF

abundance: -
v_gene: TRBV18
d_gene: TRBD1
j_gene: TRBJ1-1
CDR3nt: TGTGCCAGCTCACCTAGGACAGGGATTAACACTGAAGCTTTCTTT
CDR3aa: CASSPRTGINTEAFF

abundance: few
v_gene: TRBV18
d_gene: -
j_gene: TRBJ2-2
CDR3nt: TGTGCCAGCTCACCACTGCAAGACACCGGGGAGCTGTTTTTT
CDR3aa: CASSPLQDTGELFF

abundance: -
v_gene: TRBV7-9
d_gene: TRBD1
j_gene: TRBJ1-6
CDR3nt: TGTGCCAGCAGCCAGGGACAGGTTAATTCACCCCTCCACTTT
CDR3aa: CASSQGQVNSPLHF

abundance: -
v_gene: TRBV5-4
d_gene: TRBD2
j_gene: TRBJ2-3
CDR3nt: TGTGCCAGCAGCTTGGGAGGGCTAGCGGGGGACCGCACAGATACGCAGTATTTT
CDR3aa: CASSLGGLAGDRTDTQYF

abundance: few
v_gene: TRBV2
d_gene: -
j_gene: TRBJ2-3
CDR3nt: TGTGCCAGCATACTCAGCACAGATACGCAGTATTTT
CDR3aa: CASILSTDTQYF

abundance: -
v_gene: TRBV10-2
d_gene: TRBD2
j_gene: TRBJ2-5
CDR3nt: TGCGCCAGCAGAGAGGGCGGGGGTGAGACCCAGTACTTC
CDR3aa: CASREGGGETQYF

abundance: -
v_gene: TRBV5-1
d_gene: -
j_gene: TRBJ2-3
CDR3nt: TGCGCTAGCAGGCGAGCGGGCAGCACAGATACGCAGTATTTT
CDR3aa: CASRRAGSTDTQYF

abundance: -
v_gene: TRBV6-5
d_gene: -
j_gene: TRBJ2-7
CDR3nt: TGTGCCAGCAGTTACGGGGGCCGCGGCGAGCAGTACTTC
CDR3aa: CASSYGGRGEQYF

abundance: -
v_gene: TRBV5-6
d_gene: -
j_gene: TRBJ1-1
CDR3nt: TGTGCCAGCAGCGTAGACAGGGAAGCTTTCTTT
CDR3aa: CASSVDREAFF

abundance: -
v_gene: TRBV5-6
d_gene: -
j_gene: TRBJ1-1
CDR3nt: TGTGCCAGCAGCTTGGCCGTTCCGCGTGGGGGTAGAGCTTTCTTT
CDR3aa: CASSLAVPRGGRAFF

abundance: few
v_gene: TRBV5-6
d_gene: TRBD2
j_gene: TRBJ2-5
CDR3nt: TGTGCCAGCAGCCCATGGGGGGTAGCGGGGTCTAACCAAGAGACCCAGTACTTC
CDR3aa: CASSPWGVAGSNQETQYF

abundance: -
v_gene: TRBV7-9
d_gene: -
j_gene: TRBJ2-1
CDR3nt: TGTGCCAGCAGCTTAGACGGGACCCTAGTCGATGAGCAGTTCTTC
CDR3aa: CASSLDGTLVDEQFF

abundance: -
v_gene: TRBV2
d_gene: TRBD1
j_gene: TRBJ2-5
CDR3nt: TGTGCCAGCACCCGAGGGGGCATCCAAGAGACCCAGTACTTC
CDR3aa: CASTRGGIQETQYF

abundance: few
v_gene: TRBV19
d_gene: -
j_gene: TRBJ1-1
CDR3nt: TGTGCCAGTAGTATAGATGGTCAGGATAACACTGAAGCTTTCTTT
CDR3aa: CASSIDGQDNTEAFF

abundance: -
v_gene: TRBV5-1
d_gene: TRBD1
j_gene: TRBJ1-4
CDR3nt: TGCGCCAGCAGCAGTGGGACAGGCATTAATGAAAAACTGTTTTTT
CDR3aa: CASSSGTGINEKLFF

abundance: few
v_gene: TRBV10-3
d_gene: TRBD2
j_gene: TRBJ2-2
CDR3nt: TGTGCCATCAGCAATAGCGGGGGGGCCACCGGGGAGCTGTTTTTT
CDR3aa: CAISNSGGATGELFF

abundance: -
v_gene: TRBV6-5
d_gene: -
j_gene: TRBJ2-5
CDR3nt: TGTGCCAGCAGTTACTCAACAGGGAAGAGGGAGACCCAGTACTTC
CDR3aa: CASSYSTGKRETQYF

abundance: -
v_gene: TRBV27
d_gene: -
j_gene: TRBJ2-3
CDR3nt: TGTGCCAGCAGTCTCACGGGGGTCACAGATACGCAGTATTTT
CDR3aa: CASSLTGVTDTQYF

abundance: -
v_gene: TRBV18
d_gene: -
j_gene: TRBJ2-7
CDR3nt: TGTGCCAGCTCACCAAGGGACGCCTCCTACGAGCAGTACTTC
CDR3aa: CASSPRDASYEQYF